The 2 T cell receptor beta chains below all came from one sample that was sequenced in a study of shared clonotypes between healthy human individuals. Here immunoSEQ multiplex PCR was the method, and the copy in TCRdb shows in-frame clones only, minus some. The sample includes more than 850,000 clones, approximately 78% of them seen just once. The sample was memory CD4+ T cells from PBMCs. The subset denotes: CD45RA-negative fraction. Source of these receptors: a man between 18 and 29 years old in good health. Some clones in this sample may be carry-over from other donors' samples.

The chain is built from TRBV30 and TRBJ2-1; D may correspond to TRBD1 or TRBD2 (5 bases each). CDR3 length: 15 amino acids. Germline V lookup: CDR1 GTSNPN, CDR2 SVGIG (reference sequence). The V end was cut by 0 bases, the J end by 10 bases, with 19 bases between. The CDR3 loop reads CAWSVRSGQAREQFF. CDR3 in DNA: TGTGCCTGGAGTGTACGAAGCGGACAAGCACGGGAGCAGTTCTTC.

The chain uses TRBV7-3 and TRBJ2-1, with a weak D call TRBD2 (7 bases). V lost 10 bases and J lost 9, with 19 bases in between. The CDR3 spans 13 residues. CDR1 is SGHTA and CDR2 is FQGTGA in the germline V gene. The CDR3 spells CATKGIGGREQFF. The CDR3 nucleotides read TGTGCCACCAAAGGTATCGGGGGGCGTGAGCAGTTCTTC.